Listed below are T cell receptor beta chains from one sample, sequenced in a study of blood T cell repertoires in COVID-19. Clones were sequenced by immunoSEQ multiplex PCR, and TCRdb holds only the in-frame ones, with some missing. The sample contains roughly 220,000 clones, around nine tenths of which appear only once. Sequenced material: PBMCs or T cells enriched from blood (not recorded which). These receptors originate from a woman aged 45 to 65 with acute COVID-19. Each CDR3 is given with its conserved first and last residue. D genes are given only for firm matches.

DNA	CDR3	D	length	V	J
TGTGCCAGCAGTGAAATAGCTTCTCCTAACTATGGCTACACCTTC	CASSEIASPNYGYTF	.	15	TRBV6-1	TRBJ1-2
TGTGCCATCAGTGAAGGAGGGTCTAGCTCGTACGAGCAGTACTTC	CAISEGGSSSYEQYF	.	15	TRBV10-3	TRBJ2-7
TGTGCCACCAGTGAAACCCTCACTAGCGACCAAGAGACCCAGTACTTC	CATSETLTSDQETQYF	TRBD2	16	TRBV24-1	TRBJ2-5
TGTGCCAGCAGTTCGTACATAAACTATGGCTACACCTTC	CASSSYINYGYTF	.	13	TRBV6-6	TRBJ1-2
TGTGCCAGCAGCTTAGTTCCGTTTGGAGAGGGCTACAATGAGCAGTTCTTC	CASSLVPFGEGYNEQFF	.	17	TRBV7-9	TRBJ2-1
TGTGCCAGCAGCCTACAGGGGGTCGGAAACACCATATATTTT	CASSLQGVGNTIYF	TRBD1	14	TRBV3-1/TRBV3-2	TRBJ1-3
TGTGCCAGCTCACCAACAACGAACACTGAAGCTTTCTTT	CASSPTTNTEAFF	.	13	TRBV18	TRBJ1-1
TGTGCCAGCAGCCCGGGGGGAGGTCAGGGTGGGGCCAACGTCCTGACTTTC	CASSPGGGQGGANVLTF	TRBD2	17	TRBV3-1/TRBV3-2	TRBJ2-6
TGCGCCAGCAGCCAAGATCTAGCGGGAGGCCCTCAAGATACGCAGTATTTT	CASSQDLAGGPQDTQYF	TRBD2	17	TRBV4-1	TRBJ2-3
TGCGCCAGCAGCTTGGATATTGGGCTCACTGAAGCTTTCTTT	CASSLDIGLTEAFF	.	14	TRBV5-1	TRBJ1-1